A single sample is the source of the 12 T cell receptor beta chains below, sequenced in a study of regulatory T cells in long-lasting Graves disease. Researchers made TCR beta libraries by using iRepertoire HTBI primers and running Arm-PCR on CDR3 regions. TCRdb passed the multiplex PCR reads through MiXCR, listing each CDR3 protein once. The sample yields a few hundred thousand distinct CDR3 sequences, around a quarter seen once. Time point of the sample: persistent/refractory GD, antithyroid drugs over 5 years with positive TRAb. After RNA was extracted from PBMCs, the TCR library was made from it. The sample consisted of peripheral blood mononuclear cells (PBMCs), taken when the disease was refractory, from a patient treated with antithyroid drugs. These receptors were obtained from a female donor with Graves disease.

This clonotype occurred a few times. This chain connects TRBV18 to TRBJ1-1; D is undetermined. CDR1 and CDR2 from the germline V gene are KGHSH and LQKENI. Trimming removed 6 bases from V and 0 bases from J, with 14 bases in between. The CDR3 consists of 15 residues. CDR3 sequence reads: CASSVGQHMNTEAFF. CDR3 sequence (DNA): TGTGCCAGCTCGGTCGGGCAGCACATGAACACTGAAGCTTTCTTT.

The sample holds many counts of this clonotype. The CDR3 protein is CASSRDRVHGYTF. The CDR3 DNA follows: TGTGCCAGCAGCCGCGACAGGGTTCATGGCTACACCTTC. The genes are TRBV28 and TRBJ1-2; 7 bases line up with TRBD1. CDR3 length equals 13 residues. With 6 bases clipped from V and 6 bases from J, the junction kept 7 bases outside the gene matches. CDR1 and CDR2 (germline): MDHEN, SYDVKM.

The chain combines TRBV29-1 with TRBJ2-7; D is undetermined. The germline gives CDR1 SQVTM, CDR2 ANQGSEA. This CDR3 is 15 amino acids long. V dropped 7 bases and J dropped 0 bases, with 19 bases sitting between them. The DNA for the CDR3 is TGCAGCGCAAATAGCCACCAGAGAGGCTCCTACGAGCAGTACTTC. Translation: CSANSHQRGSYEQYF.

This clonotype came up many times. Here the CDR3 DNA reads TGCAGTGTCCCTAGCGGAGGGCTTGAGACCCAGTACTTC. It encodes CSVPSGGLETQYF. The J gene is TRBJ2-5, the V gene TRBV20-1; 7 bases align to TRBD2. V shed 7 bases and J 5 bases; nucleotides not matched to a gene: 10. Germline CDR1 DFQATT, CDR2 SNEGSKA (reference sequence). The CDR3 has 13 amino acids.

Only a few counts were recorded for this clonotype. The rearrangement joins TRBV18 to TRBJ1-1; D is uncertain. CDR1 and CDR2 (germline): KGHSH, LQKENI. V dropped 3 bases and J dropped 3 bases, with 11 bases sitting between them. CDR3 length: 14 residues. The CDR3 DNA follows: TGTGCCAGCTCACCGAGACGGGCGGACACTGAAGCTTTCTTT. It is translated as CASSPRRADTEAFF.

The chain is built from TRBV20-1 and TRBJ1-1; D not resolved. The CDR3 extends over 15 amino acids. V gave up 4 bases and J gave up 5 bases, with 20 bases separating them. Germline CDR1 and CDR2: DFQATT and SNEGSKA (reference sequence). Here the CDR3 DNA reads TGCAGTGCTACCGAGACACTCCCGGTGGGGACTGAAGCTTTCTTT. Translation gives CSATETLPVGTEAFF.

In this sample, this clonotype turned up many times. This chain links TRBV12-3 or TRBV12-4 with TRBJ1-2, with no clear D. The CDR3 has 11 amino acids. Trimming removed 6 bases from V and 4 bases from J, with 6 bases in between. The CDR3 loop is CASSPAYGYTF. CDR3 in DNA: TGTGCCAGCAGCCCTGCCTATGGCTACACCTTC.

The V gene is TRBV6-5, the J gene TRBJ2-7; 7 bases are a match to TRBD2. The CDR3 spans 16 residues. Unmatched junction bases numbered 14, after V lost 2 bases and J lost 7 bases. The germline V gene has CDR1 MNHEY and CDR2 SVGAGI. The CDR3 sequence: CASSYRQRDPTREQYF. For the CDR3, the DNA is TGTGCCAGCAGTTACCGGCAGCGGGACCCTACTCGGGAGCAGTACTTC.

On this clonotype: A much larger clone differs from this one at a single base, so this may be a read error. The rearrangement joins TRBV7-9 to TRBJ2-7; D might be TRBD1 (6 bases). The germline V and J ends were trimmed by 1 base and 4 bases, with 17 bases remaining between them. The CDR3 has 16 amino acids. CDR1 is SEHNR, CDR2 FQNEAQ, per germline (reference sequence). The DNA for the CDR3 is TGTGCCAGCAGCTTAGTTCGGTCTAGGGGGAATTACGAGCAGTACTTC. Translating gives CASSLVRSRGNYEQYF.

In this sample, this clonotype turned up many times. The V call is TRBV6-1, the J call TRBJ2-2; D unclear. V lost 1 base and J 0 bases, leaving 9 bases between the germline ends. Germline loops: CDR1 MNHNS, CDR2 SASEGT. The CDR3 length is 16 residues. The CDR3 reads CASSEVKDPNTGELFF. CDR3 sequence (DNA): TGTGCCAGCAGTGAAGTGAAGGACCCGAACACCGGGGAGCTGTTTTTT.

This clonotype occurred a few times. The V call is TRBV28, the J call TRBJ2-1; no definite D call. V was cut by 6 bases and J by 6 bases, with 3 bases left in between. Germline V gene sequence: CDR1 MDHEN, CDR2 SYDVKM. The CDR3 length is 10 residues. CDR3 DNA sequence: TGTGCCAGCAGCTTCAATGAGCAGTTCTTC. It specifies CASSFNEQFF.

The V gene is TRBV20-1, the J gene TRBJ1-5; 8 bases fit TRBD1. The length of the CDR3 is 15 residues. V lost 5 bases, J lost 6 bases, and 12 bases stayed unmatched. CDR1 and CDR2 from the germline V gene are DFQATT and SNEGSKA (reference sequence). The CDR3 region has the DNA TGCAGTGCTGGCAAACCGGGACAGGCTATTCAGCCCCAGCATTTT. Its protein is CSAGKPGQAIQPQHF.